What follows are 14 T cell receptor beta chains derived from one specimen sequenced in a study of T cells in Graves' hyperthyroidism and ophthalmopathy. Amplification yielded TCR beta CDR3 regions, with RNA transcripts as the source. RT-PCR in the first round (using the HTBI primer set) targeted the TCR CDR3. TCRdb re-analysed the multiplex PCR reads in MiXCR, keeping a single row per CDR3 protein. The sample includes 500,000 or so distinct CDR3 sequences, about 16% of them seen just once. The sample consisted of blood. These receptors were collected from a woman aged 25 to 39 with Graves' ophthalmopathy.

This clonotype was seen at least ten times. This chain uses TRBV5-1 with TRBJ2-7; TRBD1 or TRBD2 may be the D gene (6 bases each). CDR3 length: 15 amino acids. Per the germline V gene, CDR1 is SGHRS and CDR2 is YFSETQ. The ends were cut back, 4 bases at V and 2 bases at J, with 16 bases in the middle. This CDR3 reads CASSPTGGMAYEQYF. CDR3 nucleotides: TGCGCCAGCAGCCCGACCGGGGGCATGGCCTACGAGCAGTACTTC.

This clonotype was seen at least ten times. The J gene is TRBJ2-7, the V gene TRBV3-1; 7 bases line up with TRBD2. V was pared by 4 bases and J by 1 base, with 4 bases of the junction left unmatched. The CDR3 totals 14 residues. CDR1 is LGHDT, CDR2 YNNKEL, per germline (reference sequence). The CDR3 here is CASSPGTTSYEQYF. The CDR3 DNA sequence: TGTGCCAGCAGCCCAGGGACTACGTCCTACGAGCAGTACTTC.

Only a few counts were recorded for this clonotype. The V gene is TRBV6-1, the J gene TRBJ2-3, with TRBD1 as a possible D gene (5 bases). V was pared by 11 bases and J by 0 bases, with 15 bases between. Looked up from germline, CDR1 is MNHNS and CDR2 is SASEGT. The CDR3 consists of 14 residues. In DNA form, the CDR3 reads TGTGCCGGCAAATTGACAGCTAGCACAGATACGCAGTATTTT. Its translation is CAGKLTASTDTQYF.

A word on this clonotype: This may be a read error, as it is one base from a much larger clone. This chain links TRBV7-9 with TRBJ2-1; D is uncertain. Germline CDR1 reads SEHNR; CDR2 reads FQNEAQ (reference sequence). The CDR3 extends over 12 amino acids. The CDR3 is CSSRSHDNEQFF. The CDR3 DNA is TGTTCCAGCAGATCACACGACAATGAGCAGTTCTTC.

This clonotype has a count of ten or more. The chain carries TRBV6-1 and TRBJ2-3, with 13 bases matching TRBD2. V shed 8 bases and J 4 bases; nucleotides not matched to a gene: 6. Germline V gives CDR1 MNHNS, CDR2 SASEGT. The CDR3 totals 15 residues. CDR3 DNA sequence: TGTGCCAGCGCCGGGACTAGCGGGACCCCAGATACGCAGTATTTT. It codes for CASAGTSGTPDTQYF.

This clonotype occurred a few times. The J gene is TRBJ2-7, the V gene TRBV18; D is possibly TRBD1 or TRBD2 (5 bases each). With 5 bases removed from V and 0 bases from J, the gap between germline ends came to 14 bases. There are 15 residues in the CDR3. The germline V gene has CDR1 KGHSH and CDR2 LQKENI. The DNA of the CDR3 is TGTGCCAGCTCAAGGAGCGGACAAGACTCCTACGAGCAGTACTTC. This encodes CASSRSGQDSYEQYF. The variable domain in full, with the rest retrieved from reference TRBV18 and TRBJ2-7, is NAGVMQNPRHLVRRRGQEARLRCSPMKGHSHVYWYRQLPEEGLKFMVYLQKENIIDESGMPKERFSAEFPKEGPSILRIQQVVRGDSAAYFCASSRSGQDSYEQYFGPGTRLTVT.

The chain carries TRBV28 and TRBJ1-3, with unresolved D. V lost 2 bases and J lost 8, with 13 bases in between. The CDR3 consists of 14 residues. From germline, CDR1 is MDHEN and CDR2 SYDVKM. The CDR3 region has the DNA TGTGCCAGCAGTTTAGCCACGCGAGCGCACACCATATATTTT. Residues: CASSLATRAHTIYF.

This chain connects TRBV28 to TRBJ2-2; 8 bases map to TRBD1. Unmatched junction bases numbered 9, after V lost 3 bases and J lost 6 bases. CDR1 and CDR2 from the germline V gene are MDHEN and SYDVKM. This CDR3 contains 16 residues. For the CDR3, the DNA is TGTGCCAGCAGTTTCATTCCGCAGGGGGCGGCCGGGGAGCTGTTTTTT. It codes for CASSFIPQGAAGELFF.

This clonotype was detected ten times or more. The rearrangement uses TRBV7-2 and TRBJ2-5, with TRBD2 matching 7 bases. Germline lookup yields CDR1 SGHTA and CDR2 FQGNSA. CDR3 length: 15 residues. Trimming removed 3 bases from V and 5 bases from J; junction bases left unmatched: 9. The CDR3 here is CASSFDWGEGETQYF. The CDR3 DNA follows: TGTGCCAGCAGCTTTGACTGGGGGGAGGGTGAGACCCAGTACTTC.

There are many counts of this clonotype. The chain uses TRBV3-1 and TRBJ2-5, with D possibly called TRBD1 or TRBD2 (7 bases each). Germline CDR1 LGHDT, CDR2 YNNKEL (reference sequence). V was clipped by 0 bases and J by 2 bases, with 13 bases between them. The CDR3 is made up of 16 amino acids. CDR3 coding DNA: TGTGCCAGCAGCCAAGATCGACAGGGAGGGCAAGAGACCCAGTACTTC. This encodes CASSQDRQGGQETQYF.

This clonotype was found a few times. This CDR3 reads CASSQEGGRTGDPRSGNTIYF. The CDR3 DNA reads as TGTGCCAGCAGCCAAGAAGGAGGAAGGACAGGGGATCCACGCTCTGGAAACACCATATATTTT. The chain links TRBV3-1 to TRBJ1-3; 9 bases are shared with TRBD1. The germline V gene has CDR1 LGHDT and CDR2 YNNKEL (reference sequence). This CDR3 is 21 amino acids long. Trimming cost V 0 bases and J 0 bases; bases outside gene matches: 15.

This clonotype was seen many times. The rearrangement joins TRBV30 to TRBJ1-1; D not certain. The CDR3 sequence is 12 residues long. The V and J ends lost 4 bases and 3 bases respectively, with 9 bases between them. Germline V gives CDR1 GTSNPN, CDR2 SVGIG (reference sequence). The CDR3 DNA reads TGTGCCTGGACCTTCGTGTACACTGAAGCTTTCTTT. Amino acids: CAWTFVYTEAFF.

This clonotype was detected ten times or more. This chain uses TRBV9 with TRBJ2-7, with 10 bases matching TRBD2. Unmatched junction bases numbered 5, after V lost 1 base and J lost 4 bases. Germline V lookup: CDR1 SGDLS, CDR2 YYNGEE. The CDR3 loop spans 15 amino acids. This CDR3 is CASSVQAGGSYEQYF. The CDR3 DNA reads as TGTGCCAGCAGCGTACAAGCGGGAGGGAGTTACGAGCAGTACTTC.

Ten or more counts support this clonotype. A single base separates this from a much larger clone, so it may be a read error. The chain combines TRBV2 with TRBJ2-5; D not certain. The germline V gene encodes CDR1 SNHLY and CDR2 FYNNEI. Trimming removed 7 bases from V and 1 base from J, with 1 base in between. This CDR3 is 10 amino acids long. CDR3 protein: CASTQETQYF. The CDR3 DNA reads TGTGCCAGCACCCAAGAGACCCAGTACTTC.